The following is a T cell receptor (beta chain) sequence with its context. These data originate in a study of cytomegalovirus exposure and HLA in healthy donors. V lost 0 bases to trimming and J lost 0 bases; unmatched junction nucleotides: 5. Per germline, CDR1 SGDLS and CDR2 YYNGEE. The CDR3 is 16 residues long. Primers included in the PCR were 60 Vbeta and 13 Jbeta primers. This table comes from immunoSEQ multiplex PCR, and its TCRdb copy is limited to in-frame clones, with some not included. Of some 240,000 clones in the sample, 60% to 80% were seen once. This rearrangement joins TRBV9 to TRBJ2-7; the match to TRBD1 covers 8 bases. This receptor was obtained from a male donor in good health and CMV-seronegative. Source material: PBMCs. DNA for the CDR3: TGTGCCAGCAGCGTAGGTCCAGGGGGCCTCTCCTACGAGCAGTACTTC. This translates into CASSVGPGGLSYEQYF.